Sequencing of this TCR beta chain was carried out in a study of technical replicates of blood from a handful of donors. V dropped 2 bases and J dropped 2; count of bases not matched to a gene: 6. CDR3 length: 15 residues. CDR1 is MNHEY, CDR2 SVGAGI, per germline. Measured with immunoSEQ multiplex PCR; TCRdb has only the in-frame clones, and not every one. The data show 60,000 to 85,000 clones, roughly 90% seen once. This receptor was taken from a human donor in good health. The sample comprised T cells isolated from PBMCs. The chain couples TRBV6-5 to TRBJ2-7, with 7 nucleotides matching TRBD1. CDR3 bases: TGTGCCAGCAGTTACACGGGACAGCTTCCCTACGAGCAGTACTTC. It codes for CASSYTGQLPYEQYF.